In this sample, the clone carrying this TCR beta chain turned up a few times. The antigen is unknown. This sample stems from a study of human T cells and chemical hapten exposure. Looking at the study overall: In the approximately 25-week study, patients were dosed weekly with diphenylcyclopropenone on the scalp throughout. Alopecia areata, totalis or universalis was found in mostly female patients.

Regarding the study as a whole: With patch test score, the counts of PT1 expanded TCRs showed a positive correlation.

TCRdb re-called the RACE reads with MiXCR, one entry per CDR3 protein. The top ten clones hold approximately 1.7% of a sample with around 60,000 distinct CDR3 sequences, approximately 7% of them seen once. Germline values: CDR1 SGHAT, CDR2 FQNNGV. The V and J ends lost 4 bases and 6 bases respectively, with 12 bases between them. The CDR3 has 13 residues. Described time point: pre-sensitization, week 0. This sample's treatment: therapeutic diphenylcyclopropenone sensitization with weekly scalp DPC. The clonotype originates from a woman aged 25 to 45 with alopecia areata. Some clones in this sample may be carry-over from other donors' samples. Sequenced here: whole blood, sampled in connection with sensitization to the hapten diphenylcyclopropenone (DPC). J is TRBJ1-1 and V is TRBV11-2; D gene uncertain. CDR3 in amino acids: CASSSMDGPEAFF. DNA of the CDR3: TGTGCCAGCAGCTCGATGGACGGCCCTGAAGCTTTCTTT.